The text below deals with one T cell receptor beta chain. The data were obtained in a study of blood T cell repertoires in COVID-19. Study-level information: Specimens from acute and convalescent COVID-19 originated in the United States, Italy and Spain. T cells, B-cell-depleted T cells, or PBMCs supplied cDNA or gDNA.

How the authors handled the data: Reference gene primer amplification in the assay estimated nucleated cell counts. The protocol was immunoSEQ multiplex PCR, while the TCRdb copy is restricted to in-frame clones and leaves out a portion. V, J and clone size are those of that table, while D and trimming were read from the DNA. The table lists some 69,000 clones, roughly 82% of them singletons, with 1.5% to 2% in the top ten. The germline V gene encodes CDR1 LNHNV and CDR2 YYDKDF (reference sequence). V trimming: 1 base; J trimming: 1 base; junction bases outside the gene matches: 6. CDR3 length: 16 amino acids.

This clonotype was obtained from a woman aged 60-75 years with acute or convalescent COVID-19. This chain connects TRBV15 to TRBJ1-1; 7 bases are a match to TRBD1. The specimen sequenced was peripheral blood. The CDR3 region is CATSRGQGLGNTEAFF. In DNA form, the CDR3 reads TGTGCCACCAGCAGAGGACAGGGTTTGGGGAACACTGAAGCTTTCTTT.